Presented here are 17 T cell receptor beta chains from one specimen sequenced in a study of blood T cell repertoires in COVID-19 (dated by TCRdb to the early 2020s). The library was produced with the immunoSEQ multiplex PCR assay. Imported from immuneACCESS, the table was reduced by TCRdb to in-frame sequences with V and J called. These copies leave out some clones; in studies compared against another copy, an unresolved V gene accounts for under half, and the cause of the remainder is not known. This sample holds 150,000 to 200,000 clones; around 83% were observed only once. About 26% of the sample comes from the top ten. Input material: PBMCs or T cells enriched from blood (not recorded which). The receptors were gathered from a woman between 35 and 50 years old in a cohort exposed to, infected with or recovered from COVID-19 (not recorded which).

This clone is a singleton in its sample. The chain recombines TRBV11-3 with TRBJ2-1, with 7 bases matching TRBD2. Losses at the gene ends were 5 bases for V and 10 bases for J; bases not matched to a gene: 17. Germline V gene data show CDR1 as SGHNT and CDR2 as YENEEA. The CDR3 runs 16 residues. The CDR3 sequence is CASSPVLLAGVMEQFF. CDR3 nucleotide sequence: TGTGCCAGCAGCCCCGTATTACTGGCGGGAGTCATGGAGCAGTTCTTC.

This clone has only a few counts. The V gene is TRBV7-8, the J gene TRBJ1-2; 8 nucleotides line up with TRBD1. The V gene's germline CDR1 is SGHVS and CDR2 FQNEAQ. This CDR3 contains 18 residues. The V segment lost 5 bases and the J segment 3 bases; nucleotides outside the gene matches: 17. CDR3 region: CASSPWVLATGDHYGYTF. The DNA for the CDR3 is TGTGCCAGCAGCCCATGGGTATTAGCGACAGGGGACCACTATGGCTACACCTTC. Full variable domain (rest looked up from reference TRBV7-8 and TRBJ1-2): GAGVSQSPRYKVAKRGQDVALRCDPISGHVSLFWYQQALGQGPEFLTYFQNEAQLDKSGLPSDRFFAERPEGSVSTLKIQRTQQEDSAVYLCASSPWVLATGDHYGYTFGSGTRLTVV.

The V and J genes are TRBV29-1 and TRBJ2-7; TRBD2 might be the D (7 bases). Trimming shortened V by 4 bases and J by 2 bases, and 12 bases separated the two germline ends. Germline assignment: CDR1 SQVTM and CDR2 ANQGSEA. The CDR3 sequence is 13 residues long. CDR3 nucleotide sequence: TGCAGCGTTGCAAGCGGGGACACCTACGAGCAGTACTTC. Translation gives CSVASGDTYEQYF.

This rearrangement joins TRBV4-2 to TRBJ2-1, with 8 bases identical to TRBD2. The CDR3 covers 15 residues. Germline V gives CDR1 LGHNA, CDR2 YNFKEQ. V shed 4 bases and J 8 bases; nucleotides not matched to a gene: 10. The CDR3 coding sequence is TGTGCCAGCAGCCGTACTAGCGGCCCCTTGGATGAGCAGTTCTTC. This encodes CASSRTSGPLDEQFF.

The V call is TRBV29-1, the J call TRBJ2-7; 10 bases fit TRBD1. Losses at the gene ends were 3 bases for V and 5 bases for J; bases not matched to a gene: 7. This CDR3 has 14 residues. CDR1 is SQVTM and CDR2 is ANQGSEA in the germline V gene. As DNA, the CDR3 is TGCAGCGTTGATCGGGGACAGGGGATCCACGAGCAGTACTTC. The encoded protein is CSVDRGQGIHEQYF.

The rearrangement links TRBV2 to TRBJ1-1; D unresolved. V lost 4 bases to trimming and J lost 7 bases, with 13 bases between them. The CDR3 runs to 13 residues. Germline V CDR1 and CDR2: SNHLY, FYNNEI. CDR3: CASSVAGGNEAFF. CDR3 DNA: TGTGCCAGCAGTGTAGCTGGAGGGAATGAAGCTTTCTTT.

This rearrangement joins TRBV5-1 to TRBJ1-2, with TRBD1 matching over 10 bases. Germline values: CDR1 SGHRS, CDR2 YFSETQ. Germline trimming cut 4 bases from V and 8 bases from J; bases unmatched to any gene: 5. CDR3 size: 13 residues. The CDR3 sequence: CASSTGQGDGYTF. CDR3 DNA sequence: TGCGCCAGCAGCACAGGACAGGGGGACGGCTACACCTTC.

CDR3 in amino acids: CASNPGQGSYEQYF. The CDR3 DNA sequence: TGTGCCAGTAACCCGGGACAGGGGTCCTACGAGCAGTACTTC. The gene calls are TRBV19 and TRBJ2-7, with 10 nucleotides matching TRBD1. Germline CDR1 LNHDA, CDR2 SQIVND (reference sequence). This CDR3 contains 14 residues. Unmatched junction bases numbered 4, after V lost 7 bases and J lost 1 base.

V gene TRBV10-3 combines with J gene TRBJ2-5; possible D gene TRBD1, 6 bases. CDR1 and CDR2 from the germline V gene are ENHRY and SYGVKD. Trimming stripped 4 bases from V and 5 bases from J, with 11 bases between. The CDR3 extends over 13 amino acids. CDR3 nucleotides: TGTGCCATCAGTGGAGGGGGAAAGGAGACCCAGTACTTC. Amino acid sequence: CAISGGGKETQYF.

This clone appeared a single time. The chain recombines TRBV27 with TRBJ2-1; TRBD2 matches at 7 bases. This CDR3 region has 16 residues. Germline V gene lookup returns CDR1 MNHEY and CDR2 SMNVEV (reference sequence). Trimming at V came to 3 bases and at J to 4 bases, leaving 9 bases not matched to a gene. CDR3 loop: CASSFGISGTYNEQFF. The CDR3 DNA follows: TGTGCCAGCAGTTTCGGGATAAGCGGGACGTACAATGAGCAGTTCTTC.

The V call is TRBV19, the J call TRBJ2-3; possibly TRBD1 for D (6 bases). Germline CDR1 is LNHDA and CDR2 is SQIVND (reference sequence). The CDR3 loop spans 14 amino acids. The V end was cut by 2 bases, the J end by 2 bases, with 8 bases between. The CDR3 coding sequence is TGTGCCAGTAGTATAAGGACAGTCACAGATACGCAGTATTTT. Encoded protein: CASSIRTVTDTQYF.

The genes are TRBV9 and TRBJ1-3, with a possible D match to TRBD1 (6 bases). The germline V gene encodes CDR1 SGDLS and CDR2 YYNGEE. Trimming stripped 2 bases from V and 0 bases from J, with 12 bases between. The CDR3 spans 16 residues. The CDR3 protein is CASSVGTSASGNTIYF. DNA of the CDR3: TGTGCCAGCAGCGTTGGGACATCCGCCTCTGGAAACACCATATATTTT. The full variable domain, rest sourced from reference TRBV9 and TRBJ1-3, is DSGVTQTPKHLITATGQRVTLRCSPRSGDLSVYWYQQSLDQGLQFLIQYYNGEERAKGNILERFSAQQFPDLHSELNLSSLELGDSALYFCASSVGTSASGNTIYFGEGSWLTVV.

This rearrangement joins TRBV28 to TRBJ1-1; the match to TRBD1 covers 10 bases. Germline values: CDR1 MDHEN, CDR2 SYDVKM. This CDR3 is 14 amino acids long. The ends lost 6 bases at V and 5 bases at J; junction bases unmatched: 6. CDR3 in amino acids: CASRRPGQGTEAFF. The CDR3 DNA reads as TGTGCCAGCAGAAGACCGGGACAGGGGACTGAAGCTTTCTTT.

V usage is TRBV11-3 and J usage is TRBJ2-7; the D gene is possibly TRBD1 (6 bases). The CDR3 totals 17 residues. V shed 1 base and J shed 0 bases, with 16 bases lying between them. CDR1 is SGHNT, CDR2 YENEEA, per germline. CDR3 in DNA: TGTGCCAGCAGCTTAGCCCATCAAACCAGGGGCTCCTACGAGCAGTACTTC. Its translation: CASSLAHQTRGSYEQYF.

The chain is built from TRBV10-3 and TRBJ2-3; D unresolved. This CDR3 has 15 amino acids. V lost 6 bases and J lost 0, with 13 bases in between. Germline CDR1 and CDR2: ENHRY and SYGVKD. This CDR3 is CAIRSVETSTDTQYF. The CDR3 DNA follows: TGTGCCATCAGGTCGGTTGAGACTAGCACAGATACGCAGTATTTT.

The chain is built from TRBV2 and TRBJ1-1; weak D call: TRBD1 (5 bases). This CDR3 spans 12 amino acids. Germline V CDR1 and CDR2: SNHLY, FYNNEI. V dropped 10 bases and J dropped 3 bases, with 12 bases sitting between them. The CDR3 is CATPGRYTEAFF. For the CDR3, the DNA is TGTGCCACTCCAGGGCGTTACACTGAAGCTTTCTTT.

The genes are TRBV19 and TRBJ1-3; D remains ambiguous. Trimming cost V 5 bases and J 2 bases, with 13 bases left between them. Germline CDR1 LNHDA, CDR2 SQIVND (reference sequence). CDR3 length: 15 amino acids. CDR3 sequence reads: CASSSGTATGNTIYF. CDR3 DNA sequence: TGTGCCAGTAGTTCGGGAACAGCGACTGGAAACACCATATATTTT.